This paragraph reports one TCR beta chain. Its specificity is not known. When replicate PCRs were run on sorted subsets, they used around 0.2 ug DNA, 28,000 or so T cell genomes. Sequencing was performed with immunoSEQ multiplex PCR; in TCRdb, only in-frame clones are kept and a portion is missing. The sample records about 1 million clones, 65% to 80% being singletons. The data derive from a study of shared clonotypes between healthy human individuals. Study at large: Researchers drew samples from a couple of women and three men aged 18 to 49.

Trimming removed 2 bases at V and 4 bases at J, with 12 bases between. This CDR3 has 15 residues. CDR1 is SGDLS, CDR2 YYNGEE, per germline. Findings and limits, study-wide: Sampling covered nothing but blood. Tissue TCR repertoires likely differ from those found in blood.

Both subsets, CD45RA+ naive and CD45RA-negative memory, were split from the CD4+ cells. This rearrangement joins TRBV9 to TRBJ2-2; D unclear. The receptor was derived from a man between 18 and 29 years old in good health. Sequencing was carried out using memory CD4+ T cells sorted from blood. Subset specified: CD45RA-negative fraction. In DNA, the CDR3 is TGTGCCAGCAGCGTCCGACCGGGTGGCACCGGGGAGCTGTTTTTT. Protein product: CASSVRPGGTGELFF.